The 32 T cell receptor beta chains below all came from one sample that was sequenced in a study of blood T cells in healthy people across ages. PCR was performed a second time for about 7 to 12 cycles using a sample-barcoded 5' primer and a J-beta primer mix. One entry per CDR3 protein, called by TCRdb with MiXCR from the 5' RACE reads. The profile shows around 1,500,000 distinct CDR3 sequences, roughly 40% of them singletons. The specimen sequenced was blood. The source of these receptors is a woman aged 18-29 years in good health.

The rearrangement links TRBV7-2 to TRBJ2-1, with TRBD2 matching over 8 bases. The last part of the DNA fits TRBJ2-7 better; the J call may be wrong. Per the germline V gene, CDR1 is SGHTA and CDR2 is FQGNSA. The length of the CDR3 is 14 residues. The CDR3 DNA is TGTGCCAGCAGCTTCGCGGGAGGAACGAATGAGCAGTACTTC. Translated, it gives CASSFAGGTNEQYF.

This clonotype has a handful of counts. The CDR3 sequence: CSASDGPQETQYF. CDR3 in DNA: TGCAGTGCCTCGGATGGGCCTCAAGAGACCCAGTACTTC. The rearrangement uses TRBV20-1 and TRBJ2-5; D unresolved. This CDR3 spans 13 amino acids. Germline V gene lookup returns CDR1 DFQATT and CDR2 SNEGSKA (reference sequence). Trimming left V 6 bases short and J 2 bases short, with 13 bases between.

In DNA form, the CDR3 reads TGTGCCACCAGTGATTCAGGGACAGGATACACAGATACGCAGTATTTT. Translated: CATSDSGTGYTDTQYF. The chain is built from TRBV24-1 and TRBJ2-3; TRBD1 matches 8 bases. V shed 2 bases, J shed 2 bases, and the junction held 5 bases outside the gene matches. This CDR3 has 16 residues. CDR1 KGHDR and CDR2 SFDVKD come from the germline V gene.

The chain is built from TRBV4-2 and TRBJ1-1; maybe TRBD1 (5 bases). The CDR3 is made up of 15 amino acids. Per germline, CDR1 LGHNA and CDR2 YNFKEQ. V lost 0 bases to trimming and J lost 1 base, with 9 bases between them. The CDR3 DNA follows: TGTGCCAGCAGCCAAGAAGGAGGGACGAACACTGAAGCTTTCTTT. It yields the protein CASSQEGGTNTEAFF.

The V call is TRBV20-1, the J call TRBJ1-5, with 7 bases fitting TRBD1. The V gene end was trimmed by 5 bases and the J gene end by 6 bases; junction bases not matched to a gene: 4. Germline values: CDR1 DFQATT, CDR2 SNEGSKA (reference sequence). The CDR3 has 12 residues. The CDR3 loop is CSASTGTQPQHF. The DNA of the CDR3 is TGCAGTGCTTCGACAGGGACTCAGCCCCAGCATTTT.

On this clonotype itself: Its ends do not fully match the called genes, so a read error is possible. The chain joins TRBV12-3 or TRBV12-4 to TRBJ2-3; 9 bases agree with TRBD2. This CDR3 contains 16 residues. CDR3 sequence: CASTPWLAGNTDTQYF. Here the CDR3 DNA reads TGTGCCAGCACCCCGTGGCTAGCGGGGAACACAGATACGCAGTATTTC.

This rearrangement joins TRBV6-6 to TRBJ1-1, with D hard to call. V lost 4 bases, J lost 0 bases, and 12 bases lay in between. This CDR3 region has 15 residues. The germline gives CDR1 MNHNY, CDR2 SVGAGI (reference sequence). CDR3 amino acids: CASSSQGIMNTEAFF. The CDR3 nucleotides are TGTGCCAGCAGTTCACAAGGAATCATGAACACTGAAGCTTTCTTT.

The chain employs TRBV12-3 or TRBV12-4 and TRBJ1-6; D not certain. The V end was cut by 3 bases, the J end by 0 bases, with 12 bases between. The CDR3 consists of 17 residues. CDR3: CASSFGRTSSYNSPLHF. Written as DNA, the CDR3 is TGTGCCAGCAGTTTCGGGCGCACGAGCTCCTATAATTCACCCCTCCACTTT.

This clonotype has a handful of counts. The rearrangement links TRBV6-5 to TRBJ2-6, with 7 bases lining up with TRBD1. The CDR3 consists of 15 residues. V lost 10 bases and J lost 1; bases outside the gene matches: 7. Germline lookup yields CDR1 MNHEY and CDR2 SVGAGI. CDR3 sequence: CATSPQGSGANVLTF. The CDR3 nucleotides are TGTGCCACCTCTCCACAGGGGTCTGGGGCCAACGTCCTGACTTTC.

Regarding this clonotype: The germline gene is not matched at one end of the junction; a read error may be the cause. The rearrangement uses TRBV29-1 and TRBJ2-7, with TRBD1 matching 8 bases. CDR3 size: 13 residues. The germline gives CDR1 SQVTM, CDR2 ANQGSEA. The CDR3 protein is CGVGIGQGYEQYF. The CDR3 DNA reads as TGCGGCGTCGGCATCGGACAGGGCTACGAGCAGTACTTC.

This clonotype was seen many times. The genes are TRBV28 and TRBJ2-7; D gene uncertain. Trimming stripped 6 bases from V and 0 bases from J, with 9 bases between. The CDR3 has 13 amino acids. Looked up from germline, CDR1 is MDHEN and CDR2 is SYDVKM. CDR3 in amino acids: CASSVESSYEQYF. The CDR3 DNA sequence: TGTGCCAGCAGCGTTGAAAGCTCCTACGAGCAGTACTTC.

This clonotype was seen only a few times. The chain links TRBV4-1 to TRBJ1-5; D gene uncertain. The CDR3 runs 16 residues. Looked up from germline, CDR1 is MGHRA and CDR2 is YSYEKL. Trimming took 0 bases from V and 4 from J, leaving 13 bases between them. CDR3 nucleotide sequence: TGCGCCAGCAGCCAAGATATGGGCAGTCTTAATCAGCCCCAGCATTTT. Its translation is CASSQDMGSLNQPQHF.

This clonotype was seen a handful of times. This chain connects TRBV28 to TRBJ2-5, with 10 bases matching TRBD1. The end of the DNA is better explained by TRBJ2-7, so the J call may be wrong. Germline lookup yields CDR1 MDHEN and CDR2 SYDVKM. CDR3 length: 14 amino acids. The CDR3 protein is CASSPSDRGREQYF. The CDR3 coding sequence is TGTGCCAGCAGTCCGAGTGACAGGGGGCGCGAGCAGTACTTC.

The chain has TRBV11-2 and TRBJ2-3; tentatively, D is TRBD1 (5 bases). The CDR3 extends over 14 amino acids. Trimming removed 5 bases from V and 1 base from J, with 10 bases in between. From germline, CDR1 is SGHAT and CDR2 FQNNGV. As DNA, the CDR3 is TGTGCCAGCAGCACAGGCCTGGGCACAGATACGCAGTATTTT. Protein product: CASSTGLGTDTQYF.

This chain joins TRBV7-2 and TRBJ2-7; D possibly corresponds to TRBD2 (5 bases). Germline V lookup: CDR1 SGHTA, CDR2 FQGNSA. Trimming stripped 5 bases from V and 2 bases from J, with 10 bases between. This CDR3 region has 13 residues. CDR3 nucleotides: TGTGCCAGCAGCCCGGAGGTTACCTACGAGCAGTACTTC. Its protein product is CASSPEVTYEQYF.

A few counts support this clonotype. The chain joins TRBV20-1 to TRBJ2-3; D remains unclear. CDR3 length equals 9 residues. The germline gives CDR1 DFQATT, CDR2 SNEGSKA (reference sequence). The CDR3, as DNA: TGCAAGTCCGTGGATACGCAGTATTTT. Translated: CKSVDTQYF.

This rearrangement joins TRBV12-3 or TRBV12-4 to TRBJ2-3, with TRBD2 matching over 11 bases. The CDR3 runs 15 residues. The V and J ends lost 5 bases and 2 bases, in that order; junction bases with no gene match: 3. The CDR3 sequence: CASSPSGRSTDTQYF. As DNA, the CDR3 is TGTGCCAGCAGTCCTAGCGGGAGGTCCACAGATACGCAGTATTTT.

The chain couples TRBV20-1 to TRBJ1-6; no clear D gene. Germline-derived CDR1 and CDR2 are DFQATT and SNEGSKA (reference sequence). V lost 6 bases to trimming and J lost 0 bases, with 12 bases between them. CDR3 length: 15 residues. The CDR3 nucleotides read TGCAGTGCCAGTGGGCAGAGCTCCTATAATTCACCCCTCCACTTT. Translating it yields CSASGQSSYNSPLHF.

The chain is built from TRBV3-1 and TRBJ2-1; D is possibly TRBD2 (8 bases). The CDR3 is made up of 16 amino acids. The V and J ends lost 4 bases and 6 bases respectively, with 19 bases between them. CDR1 and CDR2 (germline): LGHDT, YNNKEL (reference sequence). The CDR3 nucleotides are TGTGCCAGCAGCCCAATAGCGGGACAGTCACGCAATGAGCAGTTCTTC. Protein: CASSPIAGQSRNEQFF.

This sequence joins TRBV7-2 and TRBJ2-5; TRBD2 aligns across 13 bases. The V gene end was trimmed by 5 bases and the J gene end by 11 bases; junction bases not matched to a gene: 20. The length of the CDR3 is 18 residues. Germline V CDR1 and CDR2: SGHTA, FQGNSA. CDR3 DNA: TGTGCCAGCAGCCCATTAAAAACTAGCGGGGGGGCCGGGGATGAGCAGTACTTC. It encodes CASSPLKTSGGAGDEQYF.

The chain is built from TRBV2 and TRBJ1-4; D gene uncertain. This CDR3 spans 14 amino acids. The germline V gene has CDR1 SNHLY and CDR2 FYNNEI. The V gene lost 7 bases and the J gene lost 7 bases, with 16 bases spanning the gap. CDR3 amino acids: CASKLTLLGEKLFF. In DNA, the CDR3 is TGTGCCAGCAAACTGACCCTCCTGGGTGAAAAACTGTTTTTT.

Many counts were recorded for this clonotype. This rearrangement joins TRBV29-1 to TRBJ2-3; TRBD2 might be the D (6 bases). This CDR3 spans 15 amino acids. The V end lost 6 bases, the J end lost 4 bases, and 20 bases lay between the germline ends. Germline CDR1 reads SQVTM; CDR2 reads ANQGSEA. The DNA for the CDR3 is TGCAGCGTCCCCCATGACTGGCGGGGAGCAGATACGCAGTATTTT. This sequence encodes CSVPHDWRGADTQYF.

This clonotype was observed a handful of times. The chain recombines TRBV3-1 with TRBJ2-7; tentative D call: TRBD2 (5 bases). This CDR3 spans 14 amino acids. The ends were cut back, 4 bases at V and 7 bases at J, with 17 bases in the middle. Germline CDR1 LGHDT, CDR2 YNNKEL (reference sequence). CDR3 sequence (DNA): TGTGCCAGCAGCCTCCTAGCTCTAGGAGATGAGCAGTACTTC. This codes for CASSLLALGDEQYF.

There are many counts of this clonotype. CDR3 amino acids: CASSLASVNYGYTF. CDR3 DNA sequence: TGCGCCAGCAGCTTGGCATCAGTTAACTATGGCTACACCTTC. The chain couples TRBV5-1 to TRBJ1-2; no clear D. The CDR3 is 14 amino acids. Trimming took off 0 bases at V and 1 base at J, with 7 bases between the two ends. Germline V gene lookup returns CDR1 SGHRS and CDR2 YFSETQ.

The chain has TRBV6-5 and TRBJ1-1; D uncertain. The V gene lost 6 bases and the J gene lost 0 bases, with 14 bases spanning the gap. CDR1 and CDR2 from the germline V gene are MNHEY and SVGAGI. The CDR3 has 15 residues. CDR3 DNA: TGTGCCAGCAGCCGACAAGTGGCAGTGAACACTGAAGCTTTCTTT. Protein: CASSRQVAVNTEAFF.

CDR3 DNA sequence: TGTGCCAGCAGCGTAGGGCAGGGCCAGGAGACCCAGTACTTC. This gives the protein CASSVGQGQETQYF. The chain couples TRBV9 to TRBJ2-7; TRBD1 is a possible D gene (5 bases). The better agreement between TRBJ2-5 and the DNA end casts doubt on the J call. The CDR3 totals 14 residues. Germline CDR1 reads SGDLS; CDR2 reads YYNGEE.

The V gene is TRBV4-1, the J gene TRBJ2-3; 10 nucleotides line up with TRBD2. This CDR3 comprises 16 residues. CDR1 is MGHRA, CDR2 YSYEKL, per germline. The trim removed 0 bases at V and 4 bases at J, leaving 4 bases unmatched. CDR3 nucleotide sequence: TGCGCCAGCAGCCAAGAAGCTAGCGGGAGCCCAGATACGCAGTATTTT. This gives the protein CASSQEASGSPDTQYF.

This clonotype showed up just a few times. The chain has TRBV20-1 and TRBJ1-2; D might be TRBD1 (5 bases). Trimming took 5 bases from V and 4 from J, leaving 14 bases between them. In germline, CDR1 is DFQATT, CDR2 SNEGSKA (reference sequence). CDR3 length: 13 residues. The CDR3 coding sequence is TGCAGTGCTTGGGACGTAAGAGGCTATGGCTACACCTTC. Translated: CSAWDVRGYGYTF.

The chain employs TRBV5-1 and TRBJ1-1; perhaps TRBD1 as D (5 bases). The CDR3 sequence is 14 residues long. The V end lost 2 bases, the J end lost 0 bases, and 8 bases lay between the germline ends. Germline CDR1 and CDR2: SGHRS and YFSETQ. CDR3 bases: TGCGCCAGCAGCTTACAGGTTTTGAACACTGAAGCTTTCTTT. Protein product: CASSLQVLNTEAFF.

This clonotype occurred a few times. This chain joins TRBV10-3 and TRBJ2-1; D remains ambiguous. Germline CDR1 reads ENHRY; CDR2 reads SYGVKD. The CDR3 contains 14 residues. Trimming removed 9 bases at V and 4 bases at J, with 16 bases between. The CDR3 reads CAMSLRKDYNEQFF. The CDR3 coding sequence is TGTGCCATGTCTTTGCGGAAAGATTACAATGAGCAGTTCTTC.

The chain is built from TRBV3-1 and TRBJ1-5, with D perhaps matching TRBD1 (5 bases). Germline V lookup: CDR1 LGHDT, CDR2 YNNKEL (reference sequence). Trimming removed 0 bases at V and 4 bases at J, with 13 bases between. This CDR3 has 16 amino acids. The CDR3 sequence is CASSQESAGPNQPQHF. CDR3 coding DNA: TGTGCCAGCAGCCAAGAATCGGCGGGGCCTAATCAGCCCCAGCATTTT. The full variable domain, its missing parts supplied by reference TRBV3-1 and TRBJ1-5, is DTAVSQTPKYLVTQMGNDKSIKCEQNLGHDTMYWYKQDSKKFLKIMFSYNNKELIINETVPNRFSPKSPDKAHLNLHINSLELGDSAVYFCASSQESAGPNQPQHFGDGTRLSIL.

This chain uses TRBV7-9 with TRBJ2-3; TRBD2 aligns across 12 bases. With V trimmed by 2 bases and J by 4 bases, 4 bases remained unmatched. The V gene's germline CDR1 is SEHNR and CDR2 FQNEAQ (reference sequence). The CDR3 loop spans 16 amino acids. CDR3 residues: CASSLTSGGPADTQYF. The CDR3 DNA is TGTGCCAGCAGCTTAACTAGCGGGGGGCCCGCAGATACGCAGTATTTT.